One T cell receptor beta chain is described in this entry. Sequencing targeted TCR beta in blood CD8+ and CD4+ T cells. TEMRA cells were FACS-enriched, with CD8+ and CD4+ T cells isolated negatively. The germline CDR1 and CDR2 sequences are DFQATT and SNEGSKA (reference sequence). V was clipped by 3 bases and J by 2 bases, with 8 bases between them. This CDR3 contains 12 residues. These data belong to a study of CD8 T cells in Susac syndrome. RNA was extracted with the RNeasy kit, and a quantity of about 0.5 to 1 ug was reverse transcribed using random hexamers. immunoSEQ multiplex PCR amplified TCR beta CDR3 across 54 Vbeta, 13 Jbeta. TCRdb ran MiXCR on the immunoSEQ multiplex PCR reads and lists one entry per CDR3 protein. The sample shows 180,000 or so distinct CDR3 sequences, about 95% of them seen only once.

V is TRBV20-1 and J is TRBJ2-7; D not certain. The source is a human donor in good health. Material for sequencing was CD4+ T cells from PBMCs. The CDR3 coding sequence is TGCAGTGCTAGTTCCCCTACCTACGAGCAGTACTTC. Translated: CSASSPTYEQYF.